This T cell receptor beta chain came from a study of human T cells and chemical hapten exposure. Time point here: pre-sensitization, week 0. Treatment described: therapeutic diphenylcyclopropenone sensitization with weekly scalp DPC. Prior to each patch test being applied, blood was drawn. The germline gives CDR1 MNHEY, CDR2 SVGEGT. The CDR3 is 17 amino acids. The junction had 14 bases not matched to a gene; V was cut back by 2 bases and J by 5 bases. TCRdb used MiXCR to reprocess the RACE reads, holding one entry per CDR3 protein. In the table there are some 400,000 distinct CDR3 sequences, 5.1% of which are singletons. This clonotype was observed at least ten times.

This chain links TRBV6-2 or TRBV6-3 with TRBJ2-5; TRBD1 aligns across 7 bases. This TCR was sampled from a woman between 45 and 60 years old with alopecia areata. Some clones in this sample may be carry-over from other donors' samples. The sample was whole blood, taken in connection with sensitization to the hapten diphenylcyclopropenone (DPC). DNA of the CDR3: TGTGCCAGCAGTTACGCTTCGGGACAGCCGAAGAAGGAGACCCAGTACTTC. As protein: CASSYASGQPKKETQYF.